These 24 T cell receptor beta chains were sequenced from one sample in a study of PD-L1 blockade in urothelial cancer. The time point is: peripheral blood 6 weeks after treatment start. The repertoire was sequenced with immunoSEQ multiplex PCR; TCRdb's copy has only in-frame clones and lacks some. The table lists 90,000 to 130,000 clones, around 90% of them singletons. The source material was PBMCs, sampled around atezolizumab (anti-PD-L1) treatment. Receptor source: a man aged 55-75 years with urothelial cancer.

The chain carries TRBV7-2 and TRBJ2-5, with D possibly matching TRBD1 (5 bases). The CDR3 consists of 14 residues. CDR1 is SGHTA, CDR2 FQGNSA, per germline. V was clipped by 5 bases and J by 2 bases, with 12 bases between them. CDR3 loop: CASSLSRQQETQYF. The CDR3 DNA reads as TGTGCCAGCAGCCTCTCAAGACAGCAAGAGACCCAGTACTTC.

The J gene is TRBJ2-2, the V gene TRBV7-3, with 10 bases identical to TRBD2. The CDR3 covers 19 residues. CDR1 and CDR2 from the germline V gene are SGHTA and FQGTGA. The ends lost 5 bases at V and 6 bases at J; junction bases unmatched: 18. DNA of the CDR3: TGTGCCAGCAGCCCCCACTACTGGATTAGCGGGAGGAGCGCCGGGGAGCTGTTTTTT. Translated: CASSPHYWISGRSAGELFF.

CDR3: CASSEWEVPGETQYF. The CDR3 nucleotides are TGTGCCAGCAGTGAATGGGAGGTTCCGGGGGAGACCCAGTACTTC. The chain combines TRBV2 with TRBJ2-5; D perhaps matches TRBD2 (6 bases). Germline lookup yields CDR1 SNHLY and CDR2 FYNNEI. The CDR3 consists of 15 residues. V was trimmed by 2 bases and J by 5 bases, leaving 15 bases between them. The full variable domain, rest sourced from reference TRBV2 and TRBJ2-5, is EPEVTQTPSHQVTQMGQEVILRCVPISNHLYFYWYRQILGQKVEFLVSFYNNEISEKSEIFDDQFSVERPDGSNFTLKIRSTKLEDSAMYFCASSEWEVPGETQYFGPGTRLLVL.

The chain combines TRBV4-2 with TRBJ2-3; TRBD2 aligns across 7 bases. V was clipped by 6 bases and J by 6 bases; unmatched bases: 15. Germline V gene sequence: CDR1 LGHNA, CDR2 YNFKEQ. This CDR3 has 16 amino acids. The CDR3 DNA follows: TGTGCCAGCAGAGACGGGTCGGCGGGAGTGGGGGATACGCAGTATTTT. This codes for CASRDGSAGVGDTQYF.

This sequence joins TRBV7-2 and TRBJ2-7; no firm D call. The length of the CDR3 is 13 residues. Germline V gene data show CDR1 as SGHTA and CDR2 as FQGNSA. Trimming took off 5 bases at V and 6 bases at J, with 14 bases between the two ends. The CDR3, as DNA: TGTGCCAGCAGCCCTACGATCGTCGGCGAGCAGTACTTC. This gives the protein CASSPTIVGEQYF.

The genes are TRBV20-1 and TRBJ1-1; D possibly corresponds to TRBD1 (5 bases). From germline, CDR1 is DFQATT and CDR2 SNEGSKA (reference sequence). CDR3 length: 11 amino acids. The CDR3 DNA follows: TGCAGCGCGGTCGGGGGAGCTGAAGCTTTCTTT. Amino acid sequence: CSAVGGAEAFF.

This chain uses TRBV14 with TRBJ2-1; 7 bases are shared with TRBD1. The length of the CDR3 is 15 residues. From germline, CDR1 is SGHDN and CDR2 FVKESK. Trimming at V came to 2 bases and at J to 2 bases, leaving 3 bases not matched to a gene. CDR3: CASSQPGTAYNEQFF. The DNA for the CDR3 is TGTGCCAGCAGCCAACCCGGGACAGCCTACAATGAGCAGTTCTTC.

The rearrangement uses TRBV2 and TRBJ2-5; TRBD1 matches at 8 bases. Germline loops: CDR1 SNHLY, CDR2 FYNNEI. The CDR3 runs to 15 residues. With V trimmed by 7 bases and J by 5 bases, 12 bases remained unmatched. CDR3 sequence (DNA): TGTGCCAGCACGGAACCTCAGGGGGCTTTGGAGACCCAGTACTTC. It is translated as CASTEPQGALETQYF.

The CDR3 protein is CASSQDPYPQDEQYF. The CDR3 nucleotides read TGCGCCAGCAGCCAAGATCCGTATCCTCAGGACGAGCAGTACTTC. The J gene is TRBJ2-7, the V gene TRBV4-1; no clear D. Germline lookup yields CDR1 MGHRA and CDR2 YSYEKL. Between the trimmed V and J ends, which lost 0 bases and 5 bases, there was a span of 14 bases. This CDR3 spans 15 amino acids.

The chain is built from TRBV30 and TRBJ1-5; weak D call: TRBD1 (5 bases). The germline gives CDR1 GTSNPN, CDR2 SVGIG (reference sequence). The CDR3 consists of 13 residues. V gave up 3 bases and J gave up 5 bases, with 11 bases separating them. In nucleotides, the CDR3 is TGTGCCTGGAGCGACACGGGGGATCAGCCCCAGCATTTT. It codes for CAWSDTGDQPQHF.

CDR3 amino acids: CASSLKQGQGFSGNTIYF. DNA for the CDR3: TGTGCCAGCAGCTTAAAACAAGGACAGGGCTTCTCTGGAAACACCATATATTTT. The chain carries TRBV7-7 and TRBJ1-3; 8 bases are a match to TRBD1. Looked up from germline, CDR1 is SSHAT and CDR2 is FNYEAQ (reference sequence). This CDR3 is 18 amino acids long. V shed 2 bases and J 0 bases; nucleotides not matched to a gene: 9.

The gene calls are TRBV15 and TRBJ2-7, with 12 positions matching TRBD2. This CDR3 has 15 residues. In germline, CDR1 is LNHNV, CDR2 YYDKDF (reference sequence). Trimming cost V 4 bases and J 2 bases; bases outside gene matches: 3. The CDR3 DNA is TGTGCCACCAGCACCCTAGCGGGAGGGACCTACGAGCAGTACTTC. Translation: CATSTLAGGTYEQYF. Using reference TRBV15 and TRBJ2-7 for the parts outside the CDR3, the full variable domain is DAMVIQNPRYQVTQFGKPVTLSCSQTLNHNVMYWYQQKSSQAPKLLFHYYDKDFNNEADTPDNFQSRRPNTSFCFLDIRSPGLGDTAMYLCATSTLAGGTYEQYFGPGTRLTVT.

The CDR3 spells CASSFDWVSYEQYF. CDR3 bases: TGTGCCAGCAGCTTCGACTGGGTTTCTTACGAGCAGTACTTC. This chain joins TRBV7-2 and TRBJ2-7; D is ambiguous. This CDR3 region has 14 residues. The germline CDR1 and CDR2 sequences are SGHTA and FQGNSA. V was clipped by 3 bases and J by 4 bases, with 13 bases between them.

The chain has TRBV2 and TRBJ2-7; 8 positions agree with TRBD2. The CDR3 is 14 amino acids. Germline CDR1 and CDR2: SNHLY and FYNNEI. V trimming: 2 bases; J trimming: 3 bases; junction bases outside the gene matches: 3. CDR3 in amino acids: CASSEKAGDYEQYF. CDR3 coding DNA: TGTGCCAGCAGTGAAAAAGCGGGGGACTACGAGCAGTACTTC.

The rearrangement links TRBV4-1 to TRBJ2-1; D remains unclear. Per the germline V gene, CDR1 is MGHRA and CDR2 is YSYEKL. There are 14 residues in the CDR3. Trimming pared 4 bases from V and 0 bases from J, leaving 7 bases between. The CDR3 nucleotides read TGCGCCAGCAGCCCCTCAGTCTCCTACAATGAGCAGTTCTTC. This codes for CASSPSVSYNEQFF.

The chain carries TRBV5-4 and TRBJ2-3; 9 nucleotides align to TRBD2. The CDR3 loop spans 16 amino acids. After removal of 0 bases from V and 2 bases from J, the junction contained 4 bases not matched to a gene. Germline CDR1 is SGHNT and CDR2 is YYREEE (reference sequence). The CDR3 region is CASSLDLAGNTDTQYF. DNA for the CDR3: TGTGCCAGCAGCTTGGACCTAGCGGGGAACACAGATACGCAGTATTTT.

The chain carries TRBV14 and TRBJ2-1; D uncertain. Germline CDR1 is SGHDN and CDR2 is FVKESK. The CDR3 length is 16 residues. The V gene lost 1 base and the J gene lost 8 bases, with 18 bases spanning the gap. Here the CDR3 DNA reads TGTGCCAGCAGCCAAGCGAACTATTTGCCGCGTGATGAGCAGTTCTTC. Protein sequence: CASSQANYLPRDEQFF. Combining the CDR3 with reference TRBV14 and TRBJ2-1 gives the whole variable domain EAGVTQFPSHSVIEKGQTVTLRCDPISGHDNLYWYRRVMGKEIKFLLHFVKESKQDESGMPNNRFLAERTGGTYSTLKVQPAELEDSGVYFCASSQANYLPRDEQFFGPGTRLTVL.

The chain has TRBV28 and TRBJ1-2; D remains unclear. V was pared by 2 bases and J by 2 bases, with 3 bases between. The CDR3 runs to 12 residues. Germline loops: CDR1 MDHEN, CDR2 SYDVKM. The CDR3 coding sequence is TGTGCCAGCAGTTTACAGAACTATGGCTACACCTTC. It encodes CASSLQNYGYTF.

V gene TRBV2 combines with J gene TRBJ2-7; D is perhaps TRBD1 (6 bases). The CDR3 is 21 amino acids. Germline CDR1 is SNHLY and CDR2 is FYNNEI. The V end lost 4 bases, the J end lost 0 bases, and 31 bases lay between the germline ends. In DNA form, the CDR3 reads TGTGCCAGCAGTGGCTCCTACATTACAGGGAAGGGTGACGGCGGCTCCTACGAGCAGTACTTC. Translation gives CASSGSYITGKGDGGSYEQYF. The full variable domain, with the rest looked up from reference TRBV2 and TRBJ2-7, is EPEVTQTPSHQVTQMGQEVILRCVPISNHLYFYWYRQILGQKVEFLVSFYNNEISEKSEIFDDQFSVERPDGSNFTLKIRSTKLEDSAMYFCASSGSYITGKGDGGSYEQYFGPGTRLTVT.

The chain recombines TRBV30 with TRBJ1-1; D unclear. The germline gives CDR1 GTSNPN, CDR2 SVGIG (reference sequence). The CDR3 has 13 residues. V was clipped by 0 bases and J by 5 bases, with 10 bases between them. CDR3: CAWSVLGGTEAFF. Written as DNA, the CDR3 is TGTGCCTGGAGTGTACTGGGAGGGACTGAAGCTTTCTTT.

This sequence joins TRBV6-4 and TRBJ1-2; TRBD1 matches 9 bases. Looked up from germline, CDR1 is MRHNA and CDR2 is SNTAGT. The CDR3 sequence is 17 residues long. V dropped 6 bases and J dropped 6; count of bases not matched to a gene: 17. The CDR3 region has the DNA TGTGCCAGCAGCGCCCAGTTGACCGGACAGGGGTTAAATGGCTACACCTTC. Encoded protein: CASSAQLTGQGLNGYTF.

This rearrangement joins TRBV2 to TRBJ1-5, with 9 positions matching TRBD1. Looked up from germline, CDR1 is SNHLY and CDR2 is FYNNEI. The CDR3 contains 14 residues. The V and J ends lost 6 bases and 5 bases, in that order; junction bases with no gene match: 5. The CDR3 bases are TGTGCCAGCAGCAAAGACAGGGGGGATCAGCCCCAGCATTTT. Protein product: CASSKDRGDQPQHF.

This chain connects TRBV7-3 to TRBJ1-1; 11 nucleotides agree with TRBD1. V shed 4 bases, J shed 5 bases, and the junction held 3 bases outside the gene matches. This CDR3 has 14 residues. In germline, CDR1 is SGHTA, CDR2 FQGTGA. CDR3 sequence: CASSSGTGGTEAFF. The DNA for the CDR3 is TGTGCCAGCAGCTCCGGGACAGGGGGAACTGAAGCTTTCTTT.

The CDR3 bases are TGTGCCAGCAGCACGACTAGCAGGACCTACGAGCAGTACTTC. Translating gives CASSTTSRTYEQYF. This chain links TRBV5-6 with TRBJ2-7, with TRBD2 matching over 7 bases. The CDR3 loop spans 14 amino acids. Germline CDR1 and CDR2: SGHDT and YYEEEE. V lost 4 bases to trimming and J lost 2 bases; unmatched junction nucleotides: 6.